These T cell receptor beta chains were read from a single sample in a study of blood T cell repertoires in COVID-19. The protocol was immunoSEQ multiplex PCR, while the TCRdb copy is restricted to in-frame clones and leaves out a portion. The table includes more than 400,000 clones, 90% detected once. Source material: PBMCs or T cells enriched from blood (not recorded which). These receptor sequences come from a man between 18 and 35 years old who had recovered from COVID-19. Both conserved end residues are part of each CDR3. D genes are given only for firm matches. Not every row has a clone size; where given, it reads once, few, many or a size class.

V	D	size	J	length	DNA	CDR3
TRBV24-1	-	-	TRBJ1-6	13	TGTGCCACCCAGAGTGCAACCGGGTCACCCCTCCACTTT	CATQSATGSPLHF
TRBV19	TRBD1	-	TRBJ1-2	14	TGTGCCAGTAGTGCCGGGACAGCAGAATATGGCTACACCTTC	CASSAGTAEYGYTF
TRBV5-4	TRBD2	-	TRBJ2-5	16	TGTGCCAGCAGTACGGGACTAGCGGGCCCCCAAGAGACCCAGTACTTC	CASSTGLAGPQETQYF
TRBV5-1	-	-	TRBJ2-1	15	TGCGCCAGCAGCTTGGAGGGTAGCGAATTCAATGAGCAGTTCTTC	CASSLEGSEFNEQFF
TRBV5-1	-	-	TRBJ1-3	16	TGCGCCAGCAGCTTAAACACGGGGGTCGCGGGAAACACCATATATTTT	CASSLNTGVAGNTIYF
TRBV18	-	-	TRBJ2-7	15	TGTGCCAGCTCACCAGGGGCACAGGGAGTCTACGAGCAGTACTTC	CASSPGAQGVYEQYF
TRBV3-1/TRBV3-2	TRBD1	-	TRBJ1-1	15	TGTGCCAGCGAGACCGGGACAGGGTTGAACACTGAAGCTTTCTTT	CASETGTGLNTEAFF
TRBV5-4	TRBD1	-	TRBJ1-2	15	TGTGCCAGCAGCTTGGGTGGGCAGGGGGATTATGGCTACACCTTC	CASSLGGQGDYGYTF
TRBV7-2	TRBD1	-	TRBJ1-6	16	TGTGCCAGCAGCTTGACCGGGACAGACTATAATTCACCCCTCCACTTT	CASSLTGTDYNSPLHF
TRBV24-1	TRBD1	-	TRBJ1-5	17	TGTGCCACCAGTGATACCCGAGGACAGGGCCTAGATCAGCCCCAGCATTTT	CATSDTRGQGLDQPQHF
TRBV7-9	-	once	TRBJ1-2	14	TGTGCCAGCAGCCCCCCTGGGCGGGGACGGGGCTACACCTTC	CASSPPGRGRGYTF
TRBV6-5	-	-	TRBJ1-2	15	TGTGCCAGCAGTTACACCTCGGACATCATAAATGGCTACACCTTC	CASSYTSDIINGYTF
TRBV11-2	-	-	TRBJ1-3	16	TGTGCCAGCAGCTTGGAACCAGGGTTCTCTGGAAACACCATATATTTT	CASSLEPGFSGNTIYF
TRBV6-1	-	-	TRBJ2-7	16	TGTGCCAGCAGTGAAGTCGGGCAGGGCGCCTCCTACGAGCAGTACTTC	CASSEVGQGASYEQYF
TRBV6-1	-	-	TRBJ1-5	16	TGTGCCAGCAGTGAAGAAGGGGGTGTTAGCAATCAGCCCCAGCATTTT	CASSEEGGVSNQPQHF
TRBV28	-	-	TRBJ2-3	12	TGTGCCAGCATCTCGAGGGCAGATACGCAGTATTTT	CASISRADTQYF
TRBV27	-	-	TRBJ1-4	14	TGTGCCAGCAGGAAGACAGAGAGACCGGAAAAACTGTTTTTT	CASRKTERPEKLFF
TRBV12-3/TRBV12-4	-	-	TRBJ1-3	13	TGTGCCAGCACGTCCTCCTCTGGAAACACCATATATTTT	CASTSSSGNTIYF
TRBV2	TRBD1	-	TRBJ1-1	14	TGTGCCAGCAGTGTATCCGGGACAGGGGTTGAAGCTTTCTTT	CASSVSGTGVEAFF
TRBV6-5	-	-	TRBJ1-3	13	TGTGCCAGCTCCCCTCGCTCTGGAAACACCATATATTTT	CASSPRSGNTIYF